A single sample gave rise to the 30 T cell receptor beta chains below, sequenced in a study of cytomegalovirus exposure and HLA in healthy donors. Primers for the PCR totalled 60 Vbeta and 13 Jbeta. Here immunoSEQ multiplex PCR was the method, and the copy in TCRdb shows in-frame clones only, minus some. The table includes about 82,000 clones, roughly 79% detected once. The specimen was PBMCs. These receptors were collected from a male donor in good health and CMV-seropositive.

The chain employs TRBV5-1 and TRBJ2-1, with D possibly TRBD1 on 5 matching bases. Germline CDR1 and CDR2: SGHRS and YFSETQ. The CDR3 contains 18 residues. V shed 4 bases and J shed 4 bases, with 24 bases lying between them. The CDR3 nucleotides are TGCGCCAGCAGCCTAACCTTTGGGGCAGCCCTACCATACAATGAGCAGTTCTTC. This sequence encodes CASSLTFGAALPYNEQFF.

This clone was found once. The chain has TRBV27 and TRBJ2-5; 7 bases line up with TRBD2. V shed 4 bases, J shed 0 bases, and the junction held 8 bases outside the gene matches. Germline assignment: CDR1 MNHEY and CDR2 SMNVEV (reference sequence). This CDR3 comprises 16 residues. CDR3 DNA: TGTGCCAGCAGTTCCGTCGGGGGAGGGTACCAAGAGACCCAGTACTTC. It is translated as CASSSVGGGYQETQYF.

The V call is TRBV28, the J call TRBJ2-4, with 7 bases lining up with TRBD2. Per germline, CDR1 MDHEN and CDR2 SYDVKM. The V and J ends lost 5 bases and 0 bases, in that order; junction bases with no gene match: 7. The CDR3 is 16 residues long. The CDR3 loop is CASSPRDYLAKNIQYF. The CDR3, as DNA: TGTGCCAGCAGTCCGAGGGACTATCTAGCCAAAAACATTCAGTACTTC.

The gene calls are TRBV15 and TRBJ2-1; 7 nucleotides agree with TRBD2. The CDR3 consists of 15 residues. CDR1 LNHNV and CDR2 YYDKDF come from the germline V gene (reference sequence). J gave up 6 bases and V 0 bases, and 5 bases lay outside the gene matches. The CDR3 bases are TGTGCCACCAGCAGAGAGGGGGGGAACTCCAATGAGCAGTTCTTC. This encodes CATSREGGNSNEQFF.

The gene calls are TRBV6-5 and TRBJ2-5; possible D gene TRBD2, 6 bases. The CDR3 is 15 amino acids. Germline V gene data show CDR1 as MNHEY and CDR2 as SVGAGI. V dropped 2 bases and J dropped 3 bases, with 13 bases sitting between them. Here the CDR3 reads CASSYGRGWEETQYF. The CDR3 DNA follows: TGTGCCAGCAGTTACGGCCGGGGGTGGGAAGAGACCCAGTACTTC.

This clone has just a few counts. The chain uses TRBV6-1 and TRBJ1-1; D call uncertain. V was shortened by 3 bases and J by 3 bases, with 20 bases between the two germline ends. Germline CDR1 MNHNS, CDR2 SASEGT. The CDR3 contains 17 residues. This chain's CDR3 is CASSDPGSPIGDTEAFF. The DNA for the CDR3 is TGTGCCAGCAGTGACCCGGGATCCCCCATTGGGGACACTGAAGCTTTCTTT.

The table lists this clone with a few counts. The genes are TRBV4-2 and TRBJ2-5, with unresolved D. The tail of the sequence fits TRBJ2-7 better, so the J call may be wrong. The CDR3 extends over 12 amino acids. Germline CDR1 is LGHNA and CDR2 is YNFKEQ. The CDR3 nucleotides read TGTGCCAGCAGCCAAGGGAGCCGCGAGCAGTACTTC. It translates to CASSQGSREQYF.

This chain joins TRBV6-5 and TRBJ2-7, with D tentatively TRBD2 (6 bases). This CDR3 comprises 15 residues. Germline assignment: CDR1 MNHEY and CDR2 SVGAGI. The V end was cut by 5 bases, the J end by 4 bases, with 18 bases between. The CDR3 sequence is CASSPPGVRGYEQYF. CDR3 DNA: TGTGCCAGCAGTCCCCCCGGAGTTCGGGGGTACGAGCAGTACTTC.

This chain links TRBV4-1 with TRBJ1-2, with D possibly being TRBD1 (5 bases). Trimming removed 0 bases at V and 1 base at J, with 9 bases between. From germline, CDR1 is MGHRA and CDR2 YSYEKL. The CDR3 runs 15 residues. For the CDR3, the DNA is TGCGCCAGCAGCCAAGACCGACAGATTAACTATGGCTACACCTTC. Its protein is CASSQDRQINYGYTF.

The chain carries TRBV4-1 and TRBJ2-7; 9 nucleotides agree with TRBD1. The V gene end was trimmed by 4 bases and the J gene end by 4 bases; junction bases not matched to a gene: 8. This CDR3 comprises 15 residues. Germline CDR1 is MGHRA and CDR2 is YSYEKL. This CDR3 reads CASSPDGQGIYEQYF. CDR3 coding DNA: TGCGCCAGCAGCCCTGACGGACAGGGGATATACGAGCAGTACTTC.

The CDR3 loop reads CASSGRTGEGLKTQYF. For the CDR3, the DNA is TGCGCCAGCAGCGGGCGGACAGGAGAGGGCCTGAAGACCCAGTACTTC. The chain is built from TRBV5-1 and TRBJ2-5; 7 nucleotides agree with TRBD1. Germline CDR1 reads SGHRS; CDR2 reads YFSETQ. V shed 4 bases, J shed 6 bases, and the junction held 15 bases outside the gene matches. CDR3 length: 16 amino acids.

This chain joins TRBV28 and TRBJ2-2; 7 bases match TRBD2. The CDR3 spans 15 residues. Germline V gene lookup returns CDR1 MDHEN and CDR2 SYDVKM. Unmatched junction bases numbered 11, after V lost 7 bases and J lost 6 bases. For the CDR3, the DNA is TGTGCCAGCAATAAGGGGAGGGGATCGGCCGGGGAGCTGTTTTTT. Encoded protein: CASNKGRGSAGELFF.

The chain recombines TRBV5-5 with TRBJ1-1; possible D gene TRBD1, 5 bases. The V gene lost 3 bases and the J gene lost 5 bases, with 17 bases spanning the gap. Germline CDR1 is SGHKS and CDR2 is YYEKEE (reference sequence). The CDR3 is 15 amino acids. The CDR3 loop reads CASSSFGGEGTEAFF. CDR3 nucleotide sequence: TGTGCCAGCAGCTCCTTCGGTGGGGAGGGGACTGAAGCTTTCTTT.

The chain recombines TRBV5-1 with TRBJ2-2; 7 nucleotides align to TRBD2. The ends lost 6 bases at V and 1 base at J; junction bases unmatched: 3. The CDR3 runs 14 residues. Germline V gene data show CDR1 as SGHRS and CDR2 as YFSETQ. For the CDR3, the DNA is TGCGCCAGCACCGAGCGGGGGAACACCGGGGAGCTGTTTTTT. The encoded protein is CASTERGNTGELFF.

This sequence joins TRBV29-1 and TRBJ2-3, with D perhaps TRBD2 (6 bases). Trimming shortened V by 4 bases and J by 0 bases, and 11 bases separated the two germline ends. Looked up from germline, CDR1 is SQVTM and CDR2 is ANQGSEA. The CDR3 length is 14 residues. CDR3 sequence (DNA): TGCAGCGTTGTGGGACTGACTAGCACAGATACGCAGTATTTT. This translates into CSVVGLTSTDTQYF.

This clone was counted a few times. The chain employs TRBV10-2 and TRBJ1-1, with D perhaps matching TRBD1 (5 bases). CDR3 length: 14 residues. The germline V and J ends were trimmed by 2 bases and 1 base, with 8 bases remaining between them. Per germline, CDR1 WSHSY and CDR2 SAAADI. This CDR3 reads CASSEDSRNTEAFF. DNA for the CDR3: TGCGCCAGCAGTGAGGACAGCAGGAACACTGAAGCTTTCTTT.

This clone occurred a few times. The genes are TRBV7-3 and TRBJ1-1; D gene unclear. With 3 bases removed from V and 2 bases from J, the gap between germline ends came to 7 bases. Germline V gives CDR1 SGHTA, CDR2 FQGTGA. There are 13 residues in the CDR3. This chain's CDR3 is CASSFEANTEAFF. The DNA of the CDR3 is TGTGCCAGCAGCTTCGAGGCTAACACTGAAGCTTTCTTT.

The chain links TRBV6-5 to TRBJ1-1; D unresolved. The V and J ends lost 2 bases and 0 bases respectively, with 7 bases between them. This CDR3 is built from 14 residues. Germline V CDR1 and CDR2: MNHEY, SVGAGI. CDR3 loop: CASSYQYMNTEAFF. Here the CDR3 DNA reads TGTGCCAGCAGTTACCAGTACATGAACACTGAAGCTTTCTTT.

This chain connects TRBV6-4 to TRBJ2-3; possibly TRBD2 for D (6 bases). Germline values: CDR1 MRHNA, CDR2 SNTAGT. Trimming took off 3 bases at V and 3 bases at J, with 13 bases between the two ends. The CDR3 is 15 amino acids. The CDR3 DNA reads TGTGCCAGCAGTGAAATCGCGGGGCTAACAGATACGCAGTATTTT. It codes for CASSEIAGLTDTQYF.

This chain links TRBV7-9 with TRBJ2-1; tentative D call: TRBD1 (5 bases). This CDR3 contains 12 residues. V was shortened by 2 bases and J by 7 bases, with 6 bases between the two germline ends. The germline CDR1 and CDR2 sequences are SEHNR and FQNEAQ (reference sequence). CDR3 region: CASSLSGNEQFF. The CDR3, as DNA: TGTGCCAGCAGCTTATCAGGGAATGAGCAGTTCTTC.

The chain recombines TRBV4-1 with TRBJ2-6; 8 bases are shared with TRBD1. The CDR3 is 19 amino acids. The V and J ends lost 0 bases and 0 bases, in that order; junction bases with no gene match: 7. Germline V gives CDR1 MGHRA, CDR2 YSYEKL. The CDR3 here is CASSQEKTGVFSGANVLTF. As DNA, the CDR3 is TGCGCCAGCAGCCAAGAGAAGACAGGGGTCTTCTCTGGGGCCAACGTCCTGACTTTC.

The chain carries TRBV6-5 and TRBJ2-7, with TRBD1 matching over 8 bases. The CDR3 spans 14 residues. The V gene's germline CDR1 is MNHEY and CDR2 SVGAGI. V shed 3 bases and J 7 bases; nucleotides not matched to a gene: 8. The CDR3 region is CASSYEQGVREQYF. The DNA of the CDR3 is TGTGCCAGCAGTTATGAACAGGGGGTGCGGGAGCAGTACTTC.

The chain couples TRBV19 to TRBJ2-5; weak D call: TRBD1 (5 bases). V was trimmed by 8 bases and J by 5 bases, leaving 18 bases between them. The CDR3 extends over 14 amino acids. Germline V gene data show CDR1 as LNHDA and CDR2 as SQIVND (reference sequence). The CDR3 region has the DNA TGTGCCAGTTCCGGGCTTTCCCAGGGTGAGACCCAGTACTTC. The encoded protein is CASSGLSQGETQYF.

The table lists this clone with a count of one. The chain combines TRBV5-5 with TRBJ1-5; 9 bases line up with TRBD1. V lost 4 bases, J lost 9 bases, and 11 bases stayed unmatched. The CDR3 sequence is 15 residues long. CDR1 is SGHKS and CDR2 is YYEKEE in the germline V gene (reference sequence). The CDR3 sequence: CASSIGRDRVPPQHF. CDR3 bases: TGTGCCAGCAGCATAGGAAGGGACAGGGTGCCGCCCCAGCATTTT.

This clone appeared a few times. V is TRBV6-5 and J is TRBJ1-2, with 11 bases that match TRBD1. Trimming cost V 2 bases and J 12 bases; bases outside gene matches: 11. The CDR3 runs to 15 residues. CDR1 MNHEY and CDR2 SVGAGI come from the germline V gene. In DNA form, the CDR3 reads TGTGCCAGCAGTTACACCAGGACAGGGGGCGGGAAGAACACCTTC. Its protein product is CASSYTRTGGGKNTF.

This CDR3 is CASSVGNSINTQYF. In nucleotides, the CDR3 is TGTGCCAGCAGCGTAGGGAATAGCATAAATACGCAGTATTTT. This rearrangement joins TRBV9 to TRBJ2-3; D unclear. V gave up 0 bases and J gave up 7 bases, with 12 bases separating them. The CDR3 extends over 14 amino acids. Germline lookup yields CDR1 SGDLS and CDR2 YYNGEE. Using reference TRBV9 and TRBJ2-3 for the parts outside the CDR3, the full variable domain is DSGVTQTPKHLITATGQRVTLRCSPRSGDLSVYWYQQSLDQGLQFLIQYYNGEERAKGNILERFSAQQFPDLHSELNLSSLELGDSALYFCASSVGNSINTQYFGPGTRLTVL.

This clone came up once. This chain connects TRBV10-3 to TRBJ1-2, with a possible D match to TRBD1 (5 bases). V was pared by 6 bases and J by 5 bases, with 16 bases between. This CDR3 is 14 amino acids long. Germline CDR1 and CDR2: ENHRY and SYGVKD. As DNA, the CDR3 is TGTGCCATCAGACGGGGCGGGGGAACGTATGGCTACACCTTC. Protein product: CAIRRGGGTYGYTF.

This clone occurred once. The chain combines TRBV7-2 with TRBJ1-1; TRBD1 is a possible D gene (6 bases). V dropped 3 bases and J dropped 4 bases, with 12 bases sitting between them. This CDR3 spans 14 amino acids. The germline V gene encodes CDR1 SGHTA and CDR2 FQGNSA. The CDR3 DNA reads TGTGCCAGCAGCTTTACAGGGTATAGCACTGAAGCTTTCTTT. This gives the protein CASSFTGYSTEAFF.

V and J are TRBV2 and TRBJ2-2; the match to TRBD2 covers 7 bases. The J segment lost 6 bases and the V segment lost 4 bases, leaving 5 bases of the junction unmatched. The germline V gene encodes CDR1 SNHLY and CDR2 FYNNEI. The CDR3 extends over 14 amino acids. CDR3 coding DNA: TGTGCCAGCAGTGGAGACAGCGGGGCCGGGGAGCTGTTTTTT. Its protein is CASSGDSGAGELFF. The whole variable domain, filled in from reference TRBV2 and TRBJ2-2, reads EPEVTQTPSHQVTQMGQEVILRCVPISNHLYFYWYRQILGQKVEFLVSFYNNEISEKSEIFDDQFSVERPDGSNFTLKIRSTKLEDSAMYFCASSGDSGAGELFFGEGSRLTVL.

The chain uses TRBV10-3 and TRBJ2-7; TRBD2 is a possible D gene (6 bases). The CDR3 is made up of 14 amino acids. The germline V and J ends were trimmed by 6 bases and 0 bases, with 12 bases remaining between them. Germline V lookup: CDR1 ENHRY, CDR2 SYGVKD. The CDR3 reads CAIRGDSSSYEQYF. The DNA of the CDR3 is TGTGCCATCAGGGGGGACTCCTCCTCCTACGAGCAGTACTTC.